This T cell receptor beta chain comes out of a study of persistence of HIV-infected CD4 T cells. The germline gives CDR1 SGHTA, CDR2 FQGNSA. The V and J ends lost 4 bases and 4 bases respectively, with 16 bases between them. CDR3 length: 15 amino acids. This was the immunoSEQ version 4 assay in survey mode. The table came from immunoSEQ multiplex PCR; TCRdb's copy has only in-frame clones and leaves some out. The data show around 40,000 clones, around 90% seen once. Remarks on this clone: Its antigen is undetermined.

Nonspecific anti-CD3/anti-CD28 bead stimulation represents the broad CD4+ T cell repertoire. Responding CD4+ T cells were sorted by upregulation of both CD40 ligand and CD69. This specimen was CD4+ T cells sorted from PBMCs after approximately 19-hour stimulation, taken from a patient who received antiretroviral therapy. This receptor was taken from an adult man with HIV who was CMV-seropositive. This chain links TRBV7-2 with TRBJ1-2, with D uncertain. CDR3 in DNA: TGTGCCAGCAGCTACACCTCTACCGGAGCCTATGGCTACACCTTC. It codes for CASSYTSTGAYGYTF.